This T cell receptor (beta chain) came from a study of T cell changes during pregnancy in multiple sclerosis. Libraries were prepared by immunoSEQ multiplex PCR; TCRdb keeps only in-frame clonotypes and omits some of them. The table lists over 30,000 clones, 88% of them singletons. The V gene lost 1 base and the J gene lost 1 base, with 7 bases spanning the gap. Per germline, CDR1 MDHEN and CDR2 SYDVKM. CDR3 length: 14 amino acids. The sample in question was CD4+ T cells from peripheral blood mononuclear cells, obtained before pregnancy. This clonotype originated in a female donor with multiple sclerosis, enrolled in a pregnancy study. This chain connects TRBV28 to TRBJ1-2, with D possibly matching TRBD1 (5 bases). In DNA form, the CDR3 reads TGTGCCAGCAGTTTATTCCAGGGTAACTATGGCTACACCTTC. Translating gives CASSLFQGNYGYTF.